The source of this T cell receptor (beta chain) is a study of vaccination and CD4 T cells after COVID-19. The Oncomine TCR Beta short-read assay generated sequence data from the DNA of cultured CD4+ T cells. TCRdb reprocessed the PCR reads with MiXCR, giving one entry per CDR3 protein. This table has tens of thousands of distinct CDR3 sequences, around 70% appearing once. In the case of this clonotype: Antigen: not known.

The CDR3 totals 17 residues. The V end lost 3 bases, the J end lost 6 bases, and 20 bases lay between the germline ends. Germline lookup yields CDR1 KGHDR and CDR2 SFDVKD. Treatment meaning: approximately nine-day PBMC culture with coronavirus spike peptide pools or control peptides (ViraFEST assay). The TCR sequence derives from a human donor who had recovered from COVID-19. The sample comprised CD4+ T cells from blood, cultured in vitro. This chain joins TRBV24-1 and TRBJ2-1; D not certain. The CDR3, as DNA: TGTGCCACCAGTGATCCTGCAGGAGCGCTTAATATCAATGAGCAGTTCTTC. This encodes CATSDPAGALNINEQFF.